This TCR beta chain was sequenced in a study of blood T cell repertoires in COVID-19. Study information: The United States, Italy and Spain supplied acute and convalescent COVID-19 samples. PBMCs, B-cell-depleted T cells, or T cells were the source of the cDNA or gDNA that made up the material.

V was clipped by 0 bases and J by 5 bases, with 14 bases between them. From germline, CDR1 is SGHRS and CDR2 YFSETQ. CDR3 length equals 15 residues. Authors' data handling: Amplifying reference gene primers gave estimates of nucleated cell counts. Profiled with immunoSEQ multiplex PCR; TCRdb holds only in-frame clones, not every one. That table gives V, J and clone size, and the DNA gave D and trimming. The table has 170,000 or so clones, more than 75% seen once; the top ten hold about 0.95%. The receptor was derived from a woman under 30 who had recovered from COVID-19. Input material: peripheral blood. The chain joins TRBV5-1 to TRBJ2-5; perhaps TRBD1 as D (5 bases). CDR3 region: CASSLEGRVWETQYF. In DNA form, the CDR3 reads TGCGCCAGCAGCTTGGAGGGCAGGGTCTGGGAGACCCAGTACTTC.